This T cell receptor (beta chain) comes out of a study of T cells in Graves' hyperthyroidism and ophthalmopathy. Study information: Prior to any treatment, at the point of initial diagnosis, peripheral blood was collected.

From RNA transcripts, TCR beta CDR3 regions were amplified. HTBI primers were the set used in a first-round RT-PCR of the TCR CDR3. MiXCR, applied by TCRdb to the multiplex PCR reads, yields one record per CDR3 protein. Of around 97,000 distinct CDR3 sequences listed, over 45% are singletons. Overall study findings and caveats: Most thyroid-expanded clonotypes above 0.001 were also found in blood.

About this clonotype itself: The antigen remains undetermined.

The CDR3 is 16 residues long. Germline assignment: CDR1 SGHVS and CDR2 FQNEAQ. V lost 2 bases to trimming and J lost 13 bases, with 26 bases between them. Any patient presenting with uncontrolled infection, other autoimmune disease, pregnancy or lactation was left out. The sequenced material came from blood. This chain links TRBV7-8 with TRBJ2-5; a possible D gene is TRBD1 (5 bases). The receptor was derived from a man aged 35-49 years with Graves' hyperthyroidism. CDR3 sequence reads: CASSLSGSPISSGAYF. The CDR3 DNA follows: TGTGCCAGCAGCTTATCAGGCTCCCCTATTAGCTCTGGGGCGTACTTC.